These 32 T cell receptor beta chains share one sample of origin, sequenced in a study of blood T cells in healthy people across ages. A sample-barcoded 5' primer and a J-beta primer mix were used in a second PCR of about 7 to 12 cycles. In TCRdb, the 5' RACE reads were re-called with MiXCR into one record per CDR3 protein. The table shows hundreds of thousands of distinct CDR3 sequences, with 40% to 55% occurring only once. The material sequenced was blood. The source is an older man in good health.

V gene TRBV29-1 combines with J gene TRBJ2-7; D is unclear. The CDR3 consists of 10 residues. V dropped 0 bases and J dropped 7 bases, with 4 bases sitting between them. Germline CDR1 is SQVTM and CDR2 is ANQGSEA. This CDR3 is CSVEEREQYF. The CDR3 DNA is TGCAGCGTTGAAGAAAGGGAGCAGTACTTC.

The V call is TRBV5-1, the J call TRBJ2-5; 7 nucleotides line up with TRBD2. The end of the DNA fits TRBJ2-7 better, so the J call may be wrong. The germline CDR1 and CDR2 sequences are SGHRS and YFSETQ. CDR3 length equals 15 residues. CDR3 sequence reads: CASSLSGGKGDEQYF. Written as DNA, the CDR3 is TGCGCCAGCAGCTTGTCCGGGGGGAAAGGCGACGAGCAGTACTTC.

V is TRBV12-3 or TRBV12-4 and J is TRBJ1-4; 7 nucleotides line up with TRBD1. The CDR3 extends over 15 amino acids. The junction had 4 bases not matched to a gene; V was cut back by 3 bases and J by 3 bases. The CDR3 loop is CASSFRGTANEKLFF. The CDR3 DNA reads as TGTGCCAGCAGTTTCCGTGGGACAGCTAATGAAAAACTGTTTTTT.

The gene calls are TRBV7-9 and TRBJ2-7; perhaps TRBD1 as D (5 bases). Germline V gene sequence: CDR1 SEHNR, CDR2 FQNEAQ (reference sequence). Deletions cut 0 bases from V and 7 bases from J, with 19 bases between. The CDR3 length is 16 residues. CDR3 amino acids: CASSLAVWQGTIEQYF. Here the CDR3 DNA reads TGTGCCAGCAGCTTAGCAGTTTGGCAGGGTACGATTGAGCAGTACTTC.

A remark on this clonotype: One base away lies a much larger clone, so this may be a sequencing read error. The V and J genes are TRBV3-1 and TRBJ1-1; TRBD1 might be the D (5 bases). The germline V gene has CDR1 LGHDT and CDR2 YNNKEL (reference sequence). The CDR3 is made up of 13 amino acids. CDR3 coding DNA: TGTGCCAGCGGCCAAGATCAGGGCACTGAAGCTTTCTTT. Residues: CASGQDQGTEAFF. The full variable domain, its missing parts supplied by reference TRBV3-1 and TRBJ1-1, is DTAVSQTPKYLVTQMGNDKSIKCEQNLGHDTMYWYKQDSKKFLKIMFSYNNKELIINETVPNRFSPKSPDKAHLNLHINSLELGDSAVYFCASGQDQGTEAFFGQGTRLTVV.

This clonotype was picked up a small number of times. The chain carries TRBV9 and TRBJ2-1; 7 nucleotides line up with TRBD2. Trimming cost V 0 bases and J 6 bases; bases outside gene matches: 15. Germline V CDR1 and CDR2: SGDLS, YYNGEE. The CDR3 sequence is 18 residues long. CDR3 bases: TGTGCCAGCAGCGTAGATGAGTCTAGCGGCACCCTGGCCAATGAGCAGTTCTTC. This encodes CASSVDESSGTLANEQFF.

This clonotype turned up a few times. This chain joins TRBV21-1 and TRBJ1-6. TRBV21-1 represents a pseudogene. The CDR3 extends over 17 amino acids. This CDR3 reads CASSNRRGAPYNSPLHF. The DNA for the CDR3 is TGTGCCAGCAGCAATCGTCGGGGGGCCCCCTATAATTCACCCCTCCACTTT.

The V gene is TRBV20-1, the J gene TRBJ2-3; D is possibly TRBD2 (5 bases). Germline assignment: CDR1 DFQATT and CDR2 SNEGSKA (reference sequence). V was pared by 5 bases and J by 8 bases, with 17 bases between. The CDR3 sequence is 13 residues long. The CDR3 DNA reads TGCAGTGCTGCCGTGGGAGCTCGGGGTACGCAGTATTTT. Protein sequence: CSAAVGARGTQYF.

CDR3 residues: CASSPPRDILRFYGYTF. The CDR3, as DNA: TGTGCCAGCAGTCCCCCCCGGGACATCCTCCGGTTTTATGGCTACACCTTC. The genes are TRBV28 and TRBJ1-2; tentatively, D is TRBD1 (6 bases). The CDR3 totals 17 residues. V was shortened by 5 bases and J by 5 bases, with 24 bases between the two germline ends. Germline assignment: CDR1 MDHEN and CDR2 SYDVKM.

This chain uses TRBV12-3 or TRBV12-4 with TRBJ2-7, with TRBD1 matching over 8 bases. The CDR3 covers 15 residues. Trimming removed 3 bases from V and 0 bases from J; junction bases left unmatched: 4. CDR3 region: CASSFSTGASYEQYF. The CDR3 region has the DNA TGTGCCAGCAGTTTCTCGACAGGGGCCTCCTACGAGCAGTACTTC.

V is TRBV29-1 and J is TRBJ1-2; no clear D gene. The V end lost 5 bases, the J end lost 2 bases, and 6 bases lay between the germline ends. This CDR3 is built from 11 residues. The germline V gene encodes CDR1 SQVTM and CDR2 ANQGSEA. This chain's CDR3 is CSVLGNYGYTF. Here the CDR3 DNA reads TGCAGCGTTTTGGGGAACTATGGCTACACCTTC.

The rearrangement links TRBV3-1 to TRBJ2-1; no reliable D call. CDR3 length: 14 amino acids. V shed 0 bases and J shed 6 bases, with 9 bases lying between them. CDR1 LGHDT and CDR2 YNNKEL come from the germline V gene (reference sequence). The CDR3, as DNA: TGTGCCAGCAGCCAAGAGGTCGCTAGCAATGAGCAGTTCTTC. It is translated as CASSQEVASNEQFF.

A word on this clonotype: At one end the junction does not follow the germline gene, possibly because of a read error. CDR3: CACSYSHYNEQYF. Written as DNA, the CDR3 is TGTGCCTGCAGTTACAGCCACTACAATGAGCAGTACTTC. The chain combines TRBV12-3 or TRBV12-4 with TRBJ2-1; D unresolved. The better agreement between TRBJ2-7 and the DNA end casts doubt on the J call. The CDR3 contains 13 residues.

This clonotype was observed a handful of times. The chain is built from TRBV9 and TRBJ1-2; D is unresolved. Between the trimmed V and J ends, which lost 2 bases and 4 bases, there was a span of 9 bases. Germline V gene lookup returns CDR1 SGDLS and CDR2 YYNGEE. This CDR3 region has 13 residues. CDR3 amino acids: CASSVSESYGYTF. CDR3 nucleotide sequence: TGTGCCAGCAGCGTTTCCGAGTCCTATGGCTACACCTTC.

The V call is TRBV7-9, the J call TRBJ1-2; D may be TRBD1 (5 bases). CDR1 and CDR2 (germline): SEHNR, FQNEAQ (reference sequence). V lost 1 base and J lost 7, with 19 bases in between. The CDR3 covers 16 residues. Here the CDR3 DNA reads TGTGCCAGCAGCTTAGGGTGGCAGGGAACTGCTCGTGGCTACACCTTC. Amino acid sequence: CASSLGWQGTARGYTF.

The rearrangement uses TRBV2 and TRBJ1-6; TRBD1 agrees at 7 bases. V was clipped by 3 bases and J by 7 bases; unmatched bases: 6. The CDR3 is made up of 15 amino acids. The V gene's germline CDR1 is SNHLY and CDR2 FYNNEI. CDR3 bases: TGTGCCAGCAGTGATCAGGGGACAGTAAATTCACCCCTCCACTTT. Protein sequence: CASSDQGTVNSPLHF. The full variable domain, its missing parts supplied by reference TRBV2 and TRBJ1-6, is EPEVTQTPSHQVTQMGQEVILRCVPISNHLYFYWYRQILGQKVEFLVSFYNNEISEKSEIFDDQFSVERPDGSNFTLKIRSTKLEDSAMYFCASSDQGTVNSPLHFGNGTRLTVT.

The rearrangement links TRBV2 to TRBJ1-3, with D tentatively TRBD1 (5 bases). From germline, CDR1 is SNHLY and CDR2 FYNNEI. Trimming pared 8 bases from V and 1 base from J, leaving 12 bases between. The CDR3 spans 14 residues. The CDR3 loop reads CASRGDPSGNTIYF. DNA of the CDR3: TGTGCCAGCCGAGGGGATCCATCTGGAAACACCATATATTTT.

This clonotype was observed many times. V is TRBV6-5 and J is TRBJ2-1; TRBD2 aligns across 9 bases. The germline V gene encodes CDR1 MNHEY and CDR2 SVGAGI. V gave up 0 bases and J gave up 7 bases; unmatched junction bases: 10. The CDR3 loop spans 17 amino acids. The CDR3 bases are TGTGCCAGCAGTTACTCGAGGGCCAGCGGGAGGAGGAATGAGCAGTTCTTC. It encodes CASSYSRASGRRNEQFF.

In nucleotides, the CDR3 is TGCGCCTCCACTTACAGGGCGCGATGCTACGAGCAGTACTTC. It is translated as CASTYRARCYEQYF. The chain is built from TRBV4-3 and TRBJ2-7; tentatively, D is TRBD1 (6 bases). The V end was cut by 11 bases, the J end by 3 bases, with 20 bases between. Germline V gene data show CDR1 as LGHNA and CDR2 as YSLEER. The CDR3 has 14 amino acids.

This clonotype showed up just a few times. The chain is built from TRBV19 and TRBJ2-1; 9 bases map to TRBD2. The trim removed 7 bases at V and 5 bases at J, leaving 9 bases unmatched. Per the germline V gene, CDR1 is LNHDA and CDR2 is SQIVND (reference sequence). This CDR3 contains 15 residues. The CDR3 loop reads CASNPTSGVNNEQFF. CDR3 DNA sequence: TGTGCCAGTAACCCGACTAGCGGAGTGAACAATGAGCAGTTCTTC.

The V and J genes are TRBV7-2 and TRBJ1-3; perhaps TRBD1 as D (5 bases). Trimming stripped 2 bases from V and 1 base from J, with 15 bases between. The CDR3 loop spans 17 amino acids. Germline V gene data show CDR1 as SGHTA and CDR2 as FQGNSA. CDR3 sequence: CASSLNPAGRSGNTIYF. The CDR3, as DNA: TGTGCCAGCAGCTTAAATCCCGCAGGGCGGTCTGGAAACACCATATATTTT.

For this clonotype: At one boundary the junction diverges from the germline segment, which might be a read error. The J gene is TRBJ2-1, the V gene TRBV4-3; TRBD2 matches at 10 bases. This CDR3 contains 15 residues. Germline V gene sequence: CDR1 LGHNA, CDR2 YSLEER. The CDR3 spells CAGSPGTSDYNEQFF. The CDR3 coding sequence is TGCGCCGGCAGCCCCGGGACTAGCGATTACAATGAGCAGTTCTTC.

At least ten counts were recorded for this clonotype. This chain uses TRBV6-5 with TRBJ2-5; D gene ambiguous. Germline lookup yields CDR1 MNHEY and CDR2 SVGAGI. The CDR3 consists of 11 residues. V was cut by 3 bases and J by 5 bases, with 4 bases left in between. This CDR3 reads CASSYMETQYF. The CDR3 DNA follows: TGTGCCAGCAGTTATATGGAGACCCAGTACTTC.

The chain couples TRBV29-1 to TRBJ1-2; D possibly corresponds to TRBD1 (5 bases). The germline gives CDR1 SQVTM, CDR2 ANQGSEA. The CDR3 loop spans 16 amino acids. V dropped 6 bases and J dropped 4 bases, with 24 bases sitting between them. CDR3 loop: CSVRRQGGSSSYGYTF. The CDR3 DNA is TGCAGCGTGAGGCGGCAGGGTGGATCTTCCAGCTATGGCTACACCTTC.

The chain couples TRBV29-1 to TRBJ2-7; no firm D call. V was trimmed by 5 bases and J by 5 bases, leaving 13 bases between them. Germline CDR1 and CDR2: SQVTM and ANQGSEA. The CDR3 length is 12 residues. This CDR3 reads CSVRVGINEQYF. CDR3 sequence (DNA): TGCAGCGTTAGGGTTGGGATCAACGAGCAGTACTTC.

In this sample, this clonotype turned up many times. The V and J genes are TRBV13 and TRBJ2-1, with 8 bases that match TRBD2. Germline assignment: CDR1 PRHDT and CDR2 FYEKMQ (reference sequence). Losses at the gene ends were 5 bases for V and 2 bases for J; bases not matched to a gene: 14. The CDR3 is 18 amino acids. The DNA of the CDR3 is TGTGCCAGCAGCGTACGCACGGGACTAGGTGGGACCTACAATGAGCAGTTCTTC. Its protein product is CASSVRTGLGGTYNEQFF.

The chain employs TRBV20-1 and TRBJ1-1; no firm D call. Per germline, CDR1 DFQATT and CDR2 SNEGSKA (reference sequence). The CDR3 is 13 amino acids. V was cut by 0 bases and J by 4 bases, with 9 bases left in between. The CDR3 DNA is TGCAGTGCTAGAGATCTTGGGCTCACTGAAGCTTTCTTT. It is translated as CSARDLGLTEAFF.

V usage is TRBV9 and J usage is TRBJ2-2; 8 bases agree with TRBD2. V dropped 7 bases and J dropped 0; count of bases not matched to a gene: 14. CDR1 and CDR2 (germline): SGDLS, YYNGEE. The CDR3 extends over 18 amino acids. This CDR3 reads CASAGRGASGPNTGELFF. CDR3 coding DNA: TGTGCCAGCGCCGGACGGGGGGCTAGCGGGCCGAACACCGGGGAGCTGTTTTTT.

The CDR3 DNA follows: TGTGCCAGCAGCCAAGACCGGGCGGGGGCCTACGAGCAGTACTTC. This encodes CASSQDRAGAYEQYF. The chain employs TRBV4-2 and TRBJ2-7, with TRBD2 matching over 7 bases. The CDR3 loop spans 15 amino acids. Per the germline V gene, CDR1 is LGHNA and CDR2 is YNFKEQ. The J segment lost 2 bases and the V segment lost 0 bases, leaving 4 bases of the junction unmatched.

This clonotype was seen a few times. The V call is TRBV3-1, the J call TRBJ2-6; D is unclear. V was pared by 6 bases and J by 0 bases, with 12 bases between. Germline CDR1 reads LGHDT; CDR2 reads YNNKEL (reference sequence). This CDR3 spans 16 amino acids. The CDR3 sequence is CASSLHQDSGANVLTF. The CDR3 DNA reads as TGTGCCAGCAGTCTACACCAGGACTCTGGGGCCAACGTCCTGACTTTC.

The genes are TRBV14 and TRBJ2-3; 10 bases map to TRBD1. Per the germline V gene, CDR1 is SGHDN and CDR2 is FVKESK. V shed 3 bases and J 4 bases; nucleotides not matched to a gene: 13. The length of the CDR3 is 18 residues. CDR3 in amino acids: CASSQGRDRGLWPDTQYF. The CDR3 DNA reads TGTGCCAGCAGCCAGGGCCGGGACAGGGGACTTTGGCCAGATACGCAGTATTTT.

This clonotype was detected ten times or more. This rearrangement joins TRBV6-5 to TRBJ2-5, with D perhaps TRBD1 (5 bases). Germline assignment: CDR1 MNHEY and CDR2 SVGAGI. CDR3 size: 12 residues. The V gene lost 5 bases and the J gene lost 5 bases, with 9 bases spanning the gap. The CDR3 region is CASSAGWETQYF. The CDR3 nucleotides are TGTGCCAGCAGTGCAGGGTGGGAGACCCAGTACTTC.